This T cell receptor (beta chain) was observed in a study of T-cell reconstitution after alpha-beta-depleted transplantation in children. Study-wide points: By about two months after transplant, alpha-beta T cells reportedly arose from several hundred graft clones that had expanded. Some patients' high day-60 TCRbeta diversity was traced to surviving recipient T cells and thymic progenitors. After one year, T-cell counts and TCRbeta diversity mostly came from new T cells.

This clonotype was seen only a few times. The target antigen is unknown. Trimming took off 6 bases at V and 2 bases at J, with 10 bases between the two ends. Germline lookup yields CDR1 MNHNS and CDR2 SASEGT. This CDR3 comprises 13 residues. Library preparation (for TCRbeta) was performed with unique molecular identifiers. TCRdb recomputed calls from the PCR reads with MiXCR, one row per CDR3 protein. Of 100,000 or so distinct CDR3 sequences in the sample, 23% were seen once. The TCR was taken from a boy aged 2 to 10 with acute lymphoblastic leukemia, due to receive a stem cell transplant. This specimen consisted of PBMCs, obtained before TCRalphabeta/CD19-depleted stem cell transplant. The chain couples TRBV6-1 to TRBJ1-2; D is undetermined. CDR3 loop: CASRFTVNYGYTF. As DNA, the CDR3 is TGTGCCAGCAGGTTTACAGTAAACTATGGCTACACCTTC.